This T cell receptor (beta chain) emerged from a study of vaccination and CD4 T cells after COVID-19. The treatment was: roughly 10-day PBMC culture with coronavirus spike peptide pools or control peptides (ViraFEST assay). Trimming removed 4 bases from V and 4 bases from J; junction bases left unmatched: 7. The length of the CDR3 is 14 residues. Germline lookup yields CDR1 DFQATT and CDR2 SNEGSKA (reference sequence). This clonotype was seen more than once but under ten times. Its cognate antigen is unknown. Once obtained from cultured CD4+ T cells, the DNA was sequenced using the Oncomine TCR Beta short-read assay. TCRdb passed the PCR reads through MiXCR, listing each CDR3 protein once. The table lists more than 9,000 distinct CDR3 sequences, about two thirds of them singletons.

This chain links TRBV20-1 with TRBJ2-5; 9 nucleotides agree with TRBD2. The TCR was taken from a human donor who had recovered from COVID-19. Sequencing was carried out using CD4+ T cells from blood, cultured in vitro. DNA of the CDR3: TGCAGTGCTATTAATAGCGGGGGTCGAGAGACCCAGTACTTC. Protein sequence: CSAINSGGRETQYF.